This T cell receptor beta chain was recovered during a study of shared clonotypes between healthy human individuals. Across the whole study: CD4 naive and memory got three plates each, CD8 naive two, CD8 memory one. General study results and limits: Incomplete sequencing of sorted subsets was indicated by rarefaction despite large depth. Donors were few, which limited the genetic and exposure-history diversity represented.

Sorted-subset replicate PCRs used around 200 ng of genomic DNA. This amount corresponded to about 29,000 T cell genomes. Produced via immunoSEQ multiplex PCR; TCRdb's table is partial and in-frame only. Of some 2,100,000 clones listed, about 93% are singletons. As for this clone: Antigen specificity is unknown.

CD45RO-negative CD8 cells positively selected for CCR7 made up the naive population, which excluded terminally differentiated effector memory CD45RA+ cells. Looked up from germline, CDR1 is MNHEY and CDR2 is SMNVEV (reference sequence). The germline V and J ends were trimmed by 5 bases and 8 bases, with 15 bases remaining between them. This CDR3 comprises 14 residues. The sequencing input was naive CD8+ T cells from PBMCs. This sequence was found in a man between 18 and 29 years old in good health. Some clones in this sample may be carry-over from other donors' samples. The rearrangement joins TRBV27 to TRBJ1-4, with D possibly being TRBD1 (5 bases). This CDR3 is CASSPGTNLEKLFF. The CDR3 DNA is TGTGCCAGCAGTCCCGGGACTAATTTGGAAAAACTGTTTTTT.